This is a list of T cell receptor beta chains from one sample in a study of CXCR3-negative and CXCR3-positive naive CD8 T cells. TCRdb processed the 5' RACE reads again and assigns one entry to each CDR3 protein, with no DNA. Its table records about 89,000 distinct CDR3 sequences. The sample consisted of naive CXCR3+ CD8+ T cells from blood. Source of these receptors: a human donor in good health. Some clones in this sample may be carry-over from other donors' samples. CDR3s include the opening cysteine and the closing phenylalanine or tryptophan.

J,V,CDR3
TRBJ2-7,TRBV9,CASSVDQGDPYEQYF
TRBJ2-1,TRBV24-1,CANSDLEGNEQFF
TRBJ1-5,TRBV27,CASSLSQGESQPQHF
TRBJ2-5,TRBV15,CATSRYRRTEETQYF
TRBJ2-7,TRBV7-2,CASSQLGYGYEQYF
TRBJ1-1,TRBV19,CASSIGRESNTEAFF
TRBJ2-7,TRBV12-2,CAIPHSAHPYEQYF
TRBJ2-7,TRBV4-3,CASSQETQGGYEQYF
TRBJ2-1,TRBV29-1,CSVVMREGRNEQFF
TRBJ2-7,TRBV5-5,CASSLGQSSYEQYF
TRBJ2-1,TRBV28,CAMSTAGNSYNEQFF
TRBJ2-1,TRBV6-2/TRBV6-3,CASIHRLAGNNEQFF
TRBJ2-2,TRBV13,CASSFGTSGAFTGELFF
TRBJ1-1,TRBV30,CAWSVPPAKNTEAFF
TRBJ2-7,TRBV7-6,CASSPGRQGAYEQYF
TRBJ2-1,TRBV20-1,CSATTSGHYNEQFF
TRBJ1-1,TRBV27,CASSLSIGGGTEAFF
TRBJ2-5,TRBV6-2/TRBV6-3,CASSYLGLEETQYF
TRBJ2-7,TRBV7-9,CASSHSKGGYEQYF
TRBJ2-1,TRBV6-5,CASSPSPGAYNEQFF
TRBJ2-1,TRBV12-3/TRBV12-4,CASIFVGRNEQFF
TRBJ2-7,TRBV7-2,CASSLAGLAEIPYEQYF
TRBJ2-3,TRBV20-1,CSARDLRSGDTDTQYF
TRBJ2-5,TRBV24-1,CATSDLTGEQTQYF
TRBJ1-2,TRBV5-5,CASSREDRLPNYGYTF
TRBJ1-1,TRBV28,CASSVQIFFNTEAFF
TRBJ2-7,TRBV28,CASSFTGPYEQYF
TRBJ1-2,TRBV12-3/TRBV12-4,CASSPRTGFNYGYTF
TRBJ2-7,TRBV29-1,CSGRVGLPPYEQYF
TRBJ1-4,TRBV7-2,CASSSEGGLFF
TRBJ2-7,TRBV27,CASRPTSVAYEQYF
TRBJ1-1,TRBV4-3,CASSQVLLQGDTEAFF
TRBJ2-7,TRBV9,CASSVEVGAYEQYF
TRBJ2-5,TRBV5-1,CASSLPSGEQETQYF
TRBJ1-1,TRBV11-2,CASSRSRGDEAFF
TRBJ1-2,TRBV7-9,CASVLLRVNYGYTF
TRBJ1-1,TRBV9,CASSVGSMNTEAFF
TRBJ1-2,TRBV28,CASRPGQGSFGYTF
TRBJ2-2,TRBV6-5,CASSYGGASRNTGELFF
TRBJ2-2,TRBV28,CASSLTGLNTGELFF
TRBJ2-1,TRBV7-7,CASSFNGIEQFF
TRBJ2-7,TRBV21-1,CASSRDRINEQYF
TRBJ1-1,TRBV29-1,CSGGNREANTEAFF
TRBJ2-1,TRBV20-1,CSLPGAGGLYNEQFF
TRBJ1-4,TRBV28,CATRPGQGHEKLFF